This T cell receptor beta chain was recorded in a study of blood T cells in healthy people across ages. Findings and caveats of the study: The long-lived group displayed more naive CD4+ cells, plus higher diversity, than the aged donors did.

Sample-barcoded 5' priming and a J-beta primer mix drove a second PCR of about 6 to 12 cycles. Every single cDNA molecule received a tag from a template-switch adaptor with 12 random nucleotides. From the 5' RACE reads, TCRdb called clonotypes with MiXCR, one entry per CDR3 protein. The repertoire includes 700,000 or so distinct CDR3 sequences, around a fifth of them detected once, and 20% to 25% sits in the top ten. Trimming shortened V by 1 base and J by 1 base, and 16 bases separated the two germline ends. The length of the CDR3 is 17 residues. Germline values: CDR1 MGHRA, CDR2 YSYEKL. Details on this clonotype: The antigen remains unidentified.

The clonotype originates from a man in his 70s in good health. This chain joins TRBV4-1 and TRBJ1-2; no reliable D call. Sample: blood. The CDR3 reads CASSQVEDRVINYGYTF. CDR3 DNA sequence: TGCGCCAGCAGCCAAGTTGAGGACCGAGTTATTAACTATGGCTACACCTTC.